Below, 26 T cell receptor beta chains from the same sample are listed, as sequenced in a study of T cell responses to AZD1222 COVID-19 vaccine. TCRdb's table, derived via immunoSEQ multiplex PCR, lists solely in-frame clones and lacks some. The data contain more than 80,000 clones, roughly 93% of them singletons. Sequenced material: peripheral blood, taken on day 0 of AZD1222 vaccination. Source of these receptors: an adult in good health.

The chain has TRBV12-3 or TRBV12-4 and TRBJ1-1; a possible D gene is TRBD1 (5 bases). The CDR3 length is 13 residues. The V gene lost 3 bases and the J gene lost 3 bases, with 8 bases spanning the gap. This CDR3 is CASSFSGYTEAFF. CDR3 nucleotide sequence: TGTGCCAGCAGTTTTTCAGGGTACACTGAAGCTTTCTTT.

The V gene is TRBV28, the J gene TRBJ2-1; D call uncertain. V was shortened by 1 base and J by 7 bases, with 14 bases between the two germline ends. The CDR3 has 15 residues. The germline V gene encodes CDR1 MDHEN and CDR2 SYDVKM. Here the CDR3 DNA reads TGTGCCAGCAGTTTATTCTTGCTTGGTACAAATGAGCAGTTCTTC. Translation: CASSLFLLGTNEQFF.

The V gene is TRBV4-2, the J gene TRBJ2-7, with D possibly being TRBD2 (6 bases). The V end lost 0 bases, the J end lost 7 bases, and 10 bases lay between the germline ends. The CDR3 contains 13 residues. CDR1 is LGHNA, CDR2 YNFKEQ, per germline. Written as DNA, the CDR3 is TGTGCCAGCAGCCAAGATTTGGGGAGGGAGCAGTACTTC. Translation gives CASSQDLGREQYF.

The chain carries TRBV7-8 and TRBJ1-4; possible D gene TRBD1, 5 bases. The germline V gene encodes CDR1 SGHVS and CDR2 FQNEAQ. The CDR3 has 13 residues. V lost 7 bases to trimming and J lost 7 bases, with 13 bases between them. DNA of the CDR3: TGTGCCAGCACCTCGTTAGGGGCTGAAAAACTGTTTTTT. This encodes CASTSLGAEKLFF.

V and J are TRBV6-2 or TRBV6-3 and TRBJ2-5; perhaps D is TRBD1 or TRBD2 (5 bases each). Trimming shortened V by 5 bases and J by 4 bases, and 8 bases separated the two germline ends. CDR1 MNHEY and CDR2 SVGEGT come from the germline V gene. The CDR3 extends over 12 amino acids. CDR3 nucleotides: TGTGCCAGCAGTCCAGGGAGAGAGACCCAGTACTTC. Translated: CASSPGRETQYF.

This clone is a singleton in its sample. The V and J genes are TRBV7-2 and TRBJ1-2; TRBD1 matches 12 bases. This CDR3 spans 15 amino acids. CDR1 and CDR2 (germline): SGHTA, FQGNSA. Trimming cost V 4 bases and J 4 bases; bases outside gene matches: 4. The DNA for the CDR3 is TGTGCCAGCAGCTCAGGGACAGGGGGCGTCTATGGCTACACCTTC. Protein sequence: CASSSGTGGVYGYTF.

The chain has TRBV28 and TRBJ2-7; 7 bases agree with TRBD1. There are 14 residues in the CDR3. CDR1 is MDHEN and CDR2 is SYDVKM in the germline V gene. The junction had 3 bases not matched to a gene; V was cut back by 4 bases and J by 0 bases. In DNA form, the CDR3 reads TGTGCCAGCAGTTCGGGACAGAGCTCCTACGAGCAGTACTTC. Translated: CASSSGQSSYEQYF.

This chain uses TRBV27 with TRBJ1-5; no clear D. Germline V CDR1 and CDR2: MNHEY, SMNVEV (reference sequence). V lost 2 bases, J lost 10 bases, and 12 bases lay in between. The CDR3 covers 13 residues. In DNA form, the CDR3 reads TGTGCCAGCAGTTTAACTCTGGTTTCACCCCAGCATTTT. Translation gives CASSLTLVSPQHF.

The chain uses TRBV6-2 or TRBV6-3 and TRBJ1-1; TRBD1 matches at 8 bases. The CDR3 runs to 17 residues. V was pared by 3 bases and J by 2 bases, with 11 bases of the junction left unmatched. The germline V gene has CDR1 MNHEY and CDR2 SVGEGT. CDR3 residues: CASSYSARGLRNTEAFF. The CDR3 region has the DNA TGTGCCAGCAGTTATTCTGCCAGGGGGCTGCGAAACACTGAAGCTTTCTTT.

This clone showed up just once. The rearrangement joins TRBV5-1 to TRBJ1-1; no clear D gene. Germline loops: CDR1 SGHRS, CDR2 YFSETQ. This CDR3 contains 11 residues. Between the trimmed V and J ends, which lost 5 bases and 8 bases, there was a span of 10 bases. The CDR3 region is CASRGLREAFF. The CDR3 DNA sequence: TGCGCCAGCAGGGGTTTGCGCGAAGCTTTCTTT.

The chain uses TRBV9 and TRBJ2-5; 7 bases are shared with TRBD2. The CDR3 is made up of 14 amino acids. Germline V gene sequence: CDR1 SGDLS, CDR2 YYNGEE. The ends lost 7 bases at V and 5 bases at J; junction bases unmatched: 11. Written as DNA, the CDR3 is TGTGCCAGCCTGAGTCGGGGGGACGGCGAGACCCAGTACTTC. This translates into CASLSRGDGETQYF.

The chain couples TRBV19 to TRBJ1-4, with D perhaps TRBD1 (5 bases). CDR3 length equals 15 residues. V gave up 1 base and J gave up 8 bases, with 14 bases separating them. CDR1 and CDR2 from the germline V gene are LNHDA and SQIVND (reference sequence). CDR3 sequence reads: CASSIAGQGGEKLFF. The CDR3 DNA reads as TGTGCCAGTAGTATAGCTGGGCAGGGTGGCGAAAAACTGTTTTTT.

V gene TRBV9 combines with J gene TRBJ1-2; D remains unclear. The CDR3 consists of 13 residues. Germline V lookup: CDR1 SGDLS, CDR2 YYNGEE. V was pared by 2 bases and J by 7 bases, with 12 bases between. The CDR3 sequence: CASSVSDLGGYTF. Written as DNA, the CDR3 is TGTGCCAGCAGCGTCTCAGACTTGGGTGGCTACACCTTC.

This clone was detected only once. The gene calls are TRBV3-1 (or the pseudogene TRBV3-2) and TRBJ2-7, with TRBD1 matching 7 bases. Germline trimming cut 4 bases from V and 2 bases from J; bases unmatched to any gene: 8. From germline, CDR1 is LGHDT and CDR2 YNNKEL (reference sequence). The CDR3 runs to 15 residues. The CDR3 protein is CASSRNRDRTYEQYF. CDR3 nucleotides: TGTGCCAGCAGCCGGAACCGGGACAGAACCTACGAGCAGTACTTC.

This rearrangement joins TRBV18 to TRBJ2-7; no clear D. V was clipped by 3 bases and J by 5 bases, with 11 bases between them. CDR1 KGHSH and CDR2 LQKENI come from the germline V gene. This CDR3 region has 13 residues. CDR3 in DNA: TGTGCCAGCTCACCTCCCGGAGCGCACGAGCAGTACTTC. Encoded protein: CASSPPGAHEQYF.

The chain uses TRBV5-1 and TRBJ2-7, with 7 bases identical to TRBD1. V was clipped by 0 bases and J by 4 bases; unmatched bases: 4. This CDR3 spans 14 amino acids. CDR1 is SGHRS, CDR2 YFSETQ, per germline. For the CDR3, the DNA is TGCGCCAGCAGCTTGGGAAGGGGGCTATACGAGCAGTACTTC. It is translated as CASSLGRGLYEQYF.

The table lists this clone with a count of one. The J gene is TRBJ1-2, the V gene TRBV9; D is possibly TRBD1 (6 bases). The CDR3 totals 14 residues. V lost 4 bases, J lost 6 bases, and 16 bases lay in between. CDR1 is SGDLS, CDR2 YYNGEE, per germline. The DNA for the CDR3 is TGTGCCAGCAGCACTGATCGGGGGGCGGATGGCTACACCTTC. As protein: CASSTDRGADGYTF.

The DNA of the CDR3 is TGTGCCAGCAGTTACTCCATACATGGCTCCTACGAGCAGTACTTC. It specifies CASSYSIHGSYEQYF. The chain has TRBV6-5 and TRBJ2-7; D gene unclear. The CDR3 sequence is 15 residues long. V was cut by 0 bases and J by 0 bases, with 9 bases left in between. Germline assignment: CDR1 MNHEY and CDR2 SVGAGI.

This clone came up once. The rearrangement uses TRBV4-2 and TRBJ1-4, with a possible D match to TRBD1 (5 bases). V shed 1 base and J shed 3 bases, with 9 bases lying between them. CDR3 size: 15 residues. Germline V lookup: CDR1 LGHNA, CDR2 YNFKEQ. Written as DNA, the CDR3 is TGTGCCAGCAGCCAAGCGACGACAGCTAATGAAAAACTGTTTTTT. Protein sequence: CASSQATTANEKLFF.

The V gene is TRBV5-4, the J gene TRBJ1-6, with D possibly matching TRBD1 (5 bases). The V end lost 3 bases, the J end lost 5 bases, and 15 bases lay between the germline ends. CDR1 and CDR2 (germline): SGHNT, YYREEE (reference sequence). The CDR3 length is 16 residues. In nucleotides, the CDR3 is TGTGCCAGCAGCTCAGATCCGGGACGGGATAATTCACCCCTCCACTTT. Residues: CASSSDPGRDNSPLHF.

The chain carries TRBV5-5 and TRBJ1-1; TRBD1 might be the D (6 bases). Per the germline V gene, CDR1 is SGHKS and CDR2 is YYEKEE (reference sequence). Trimming stripped 6 bases from V and 10 bases from J, with 16 bases between. This CDR3 is 12 amino acids long. CDR3 sequence reads: CASTQIPQGAFF. CDR3 in DNA: TGTGCCAGCACCCAAATACCACAGGGAGCTTTCTTT.

The chain links TRBV6-5 to TRBJ1-1, with TRBD1 identical over 8 bases. The CDR3 runs 16 residues. The junction had 3 bases not matched to a gene; V was cut back by 0 bases and J by 0 bases. CDR1 and CDR2 (germline): MNHEY, SVGAGI. The CDR3 spells CASSYSGQGMNTEAFF. CDR3 coding DNA: TGTGCCAGCAGTTACTCCGGACAGGGCATGAACACTGAAGCTTTCTTT.

This chain connects TRBV3-1 (or the pseudogene TRBV3-2) to TRBJ2-3; D is unresolved. The CDR3 covers 13 residues. CDR1 and CDR2 from the germline V gene are LGHDT and YNNKEL (reference sequence). The ends were cut back, 4 bases at V and 9 bases at J, with 14 bases in the middle. CDR3 protein: CASSPTLENTQYF. The CDR3 DNA sequence: TGTGCCAGCAGCCCGACCCTAGAGAACACGCAGTATTTT.

This chain connects TRBV7-9 to TRBJ1-4; TRBD1 matches 7 bases. CDR3 length equals 14 residues. Germline values: CDR1 SEHNR, CDR2 FQNEAQ (reference sequence). The V and J ends lost 1 base and 8 bases, in that order; junction bases with no gene match: 4. CDR3 nucleotide sequence: TGTGCCAGCAGCTTAGTTGGGACAGCCGAAAAACTGTTTTTT. Translating it yields CASSLVGTAEKLFF.

The chain couples TRBV2 to TRBJ1-2, with D possibly TRBD1 on 5 matching bases. V was shortened by 3 bases and J by 8 bases, with 10 bases between the two germline ends. There are 12 residues in the CDR3. The germline V gene encodes CDR1 SNHLY and CDR2 FYNNEI. In DNA, the CDR3 is TGTGCCAGCAGTGATAACAGGCTCGGCTACACCTTC. It translates to CASSDNRLGYTF. Looking up the rest from reference TRBV2 and TRBJ1-2 gives the full variable domain: EPEVTQTPSHQVTQMGQEVILRCVPISNHLYFYWYRQILGQKVEFLVSFYNNEISEKSEIFDDQFSVERPDGSNFTLKIRSTKLEDSAMYFCASSDNRLGYTFGSGTRLTVV.

V is TRBV19 and J is TRBJ1-1, with no clear D. The CDR3 loop spans 13 amino acids. Germline V gene lookup returns CDR1 LNHDA and CDR2 SQIVND (reference sequence). Trimming took 9 bases from V and 0 from J, leaving 11 bases between them. CDR3 residues: CASEDGMNTEAFF. CDR3 DNA sequence: TGTGCCAGCGAGGACGGGATGAACACTGAAGCTTTCTTT.